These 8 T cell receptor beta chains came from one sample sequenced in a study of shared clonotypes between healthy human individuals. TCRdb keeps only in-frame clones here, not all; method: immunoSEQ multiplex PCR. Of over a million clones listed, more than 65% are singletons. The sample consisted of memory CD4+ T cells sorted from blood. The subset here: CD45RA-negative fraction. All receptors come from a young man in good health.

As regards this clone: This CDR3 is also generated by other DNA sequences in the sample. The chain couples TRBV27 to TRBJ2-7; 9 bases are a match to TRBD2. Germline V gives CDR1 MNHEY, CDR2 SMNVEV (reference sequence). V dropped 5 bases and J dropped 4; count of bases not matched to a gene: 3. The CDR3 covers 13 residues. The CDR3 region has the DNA TGTGCCAGCAGTCCCGGACTAGCGTACGAGCAGTACTTC. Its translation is CASSPGLAYEQYF.

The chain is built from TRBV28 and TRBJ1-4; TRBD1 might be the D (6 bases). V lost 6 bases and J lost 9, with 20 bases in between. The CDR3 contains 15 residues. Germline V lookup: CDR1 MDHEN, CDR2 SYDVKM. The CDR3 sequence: CASRLRGGIMQKLFF. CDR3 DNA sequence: TGTGCCAGCAGATTAAGGGGGGGGATAATGCAAAAACTGTTTTTT.

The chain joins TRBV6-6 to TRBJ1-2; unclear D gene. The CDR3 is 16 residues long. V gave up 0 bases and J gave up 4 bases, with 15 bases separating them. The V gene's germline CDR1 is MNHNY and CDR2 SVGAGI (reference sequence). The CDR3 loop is CASSYSTSGRGYGYTF. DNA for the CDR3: TGTGCCAGCAGTTACTCGACATCCGGGAGAGGCTATGGCTACACCTTC.

CDR3 residues: CASSLEWATNYGYTF. The CDR3 region has the DNA TGTGCCAGCAGTCTAGAATGGGCTACTAACTATGGCTACACCTTC. The rearrangement joins TRBV6-6 to TRBJ1-2; D not resolved. Germline CDR1 MNHNY, CDR2 SVGAGI (reference sequence). The CDR3 has 15 residues. Trimming shortened V by 5 bases and J by 0 bases, and 13 bases separated the two germline ends.

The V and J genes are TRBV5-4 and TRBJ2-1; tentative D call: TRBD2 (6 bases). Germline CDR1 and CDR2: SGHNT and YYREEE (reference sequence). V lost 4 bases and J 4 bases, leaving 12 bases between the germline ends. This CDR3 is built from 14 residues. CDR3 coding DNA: TGTGCCAGCAGCCCTACTAGCAGTTACAATGAGCAGTTCTTC. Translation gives CASSPTSSYNEQFF.

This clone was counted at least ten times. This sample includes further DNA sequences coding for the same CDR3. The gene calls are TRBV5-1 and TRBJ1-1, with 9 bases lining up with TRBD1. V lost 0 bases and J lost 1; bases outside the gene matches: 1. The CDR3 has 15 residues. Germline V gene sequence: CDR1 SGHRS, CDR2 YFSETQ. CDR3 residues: CASSLGGQGNTEAFF. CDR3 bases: TGCGCCAGCAGCTTGGGGGGACAGGGGAACACTGAAGCTTTCTTT.

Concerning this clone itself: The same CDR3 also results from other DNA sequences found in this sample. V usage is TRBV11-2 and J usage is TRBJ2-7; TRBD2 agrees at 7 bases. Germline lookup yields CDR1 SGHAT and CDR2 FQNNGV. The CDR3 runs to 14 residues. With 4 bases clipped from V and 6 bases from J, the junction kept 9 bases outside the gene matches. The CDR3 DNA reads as TGTGCCAGCAGCTCTTCGGGAGGAGCAGGCGAGCAGTACTTC. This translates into CASSSSGGAGEQYF.

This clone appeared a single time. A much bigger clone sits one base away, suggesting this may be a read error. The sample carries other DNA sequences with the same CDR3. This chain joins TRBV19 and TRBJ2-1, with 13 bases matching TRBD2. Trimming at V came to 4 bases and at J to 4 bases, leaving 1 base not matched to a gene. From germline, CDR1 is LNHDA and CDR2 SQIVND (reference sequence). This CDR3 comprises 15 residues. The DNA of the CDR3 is TGTGCCAGTAGTACGGGACTAGCGGGATACAATGAGCAGTTCTTC. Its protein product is CASSTGLAGYNEQFF.